This T cell receptor (beta chain) is from a study of blood T cell repertoires in COVID-19. Produced via immunoSEQ multiplex PCR; TCRdb's table is partial and in-frame only. Among some 170,000 clones listed, roughly nine tenths were seen once. CDR3 size: 11 residues. Germline-derived CDR1 and CDR2 are SNHLY and FYNNEI. V lost 3 bases and J 10 bases, leaving 9 bases between the germline ends. This chain joins TRBV2 and TRBJ2-5; D remains unclear. The clonotype was recovered from a human donor with acute COVID-19. The donor label of this sample is uncertain. The sequencing input was PBMCs or T cells enriched from blood (not recorded which). CDR3 sequence (DNA): TGTGCCAGCAGTGATGATGGGCTCCAGTACTTC. Translation: CASSDDGLQYF.